Here is one TCR beta chain with its context. The V gene's germline CDR1 is SGDLS and CDR2 YYNGEE. The CDR3 loop spans 15 amino acids. Trimming cost V 0 bases and J 2 bases, with 6 bases left between them. This entry comes from a study of identical twins. Healthy Caucasians supplied all donations. Through template switching, a universal primer site was introduced, and the cDNA contained unique molecular identifiers. MiXCR, applied by TCRdb to the 5' RACE reads, yields one record per CDR3 protein. The table lists approximately 210,000 distinct CDR3 sequences, around a tenth of them singletons. This rearrangement joins TRBV9 to TRBJ2-6; TRBD2 might be the D (6 bases). The TCR sequence derives from a woman in her late teens or twenties in good health. Sequencing used memory (CD45RO+) T cells sorted from blood. CDR3 coding DNA: TGTGCCAGCAGCGTAGGCGGGGCTGGGGCCAACGTCCTGACTTTC. Translating gives CASSVGGAGANVLTF.